The following is a T cell receptor beta chain sequence with its context. The antigen remains undetermined. The source of the sample is a study of T cell responses to AZD1222 COVID-19 vaccine. Study-level background: Recipients boosted at about 4 weeks or about 12 weeks are pooled.

Assay used: immunoSEQ multiplex PCR; TCRdb lists only in-frame clones, some missing. The sample holds about 150,000 clones, approximately 85% seen once. Overall study findings and caveats: The study found Spike-specific TCR breadth and depth rose after two AZD1222 doses.

The CDR3 contains 15 residues. The V gene's germline CDR1 is LNHDA and CDR2 SQIVND (reference sequence). V lost 6 bases and J lost 4, with 18 bases in between. The material sequenced was peripheral blood, taken on day 0 of AZD1222 vaccination. V gene TRBV19 combines with J gene TRBJ1-2, with a weak D call TRBD1 (5 bases). The receptor's source is an adult in good health. CDR3 sequence (DNA): TGTGCCAGTAGCCATAAGACAGCAGTACTCTATGGCTACACCTTC. Its protein product is CASSHKTAVLYGYTF. The full variable domain, in which reference TRBV19 and TRBJ1-2 provide the parts outside the CDR3, is DGGITQSPKYLFRKEGQNVTLSCEQNLNHDAMYWYRQDPGQGLRLIYYSQIVNDFQKGDIAEGYSVSREKKESFPLTVTSAQKNPTAFYLCASSHKTAVLYGYTFGSGTRLTVV.